These 3 T cell receptor beta chains originate from one sample sequenced in a study of CD8+CD57+ T cells in acquired aplastic anemia (dated by TCRdb to the late 2010s). Reads for this sample came from an Illumina HiSeq 2000. Genomic DNA served as template for TCR beta VDJ combination and CDR3 sequence profiling. TCRdb's own reprocessing of the public reads used fastp at Q25 and MiXCR and kept productive beta chains. Every entry covers one CDR3 protein and lists the most common genes and DNA from its rows. The sample yields roughly 280,000 distinct CDR3 sequences; 45% to 65% were counted once. The ten biggest clones cover around 1.3% of the sample. Expansion of CD8+CD57+ cells had been shown by flow cytometry in the patients chosen for sequencing. Sequenced: sorted CD4+, CD8+, or CD8+CD57+ T cells (not recorded which) from PBMCs. These receptors all come from a human donor with aplastic anemia.

The chain links TRBV10-3 to TRBJ1-1; no firm D call. The CDR3 length is 16 residues. Germline V gene sequence: CDR1 ENHRY, CDR2 SYGVKD. V was trimmed by 0 bases and J by 2 bases, leaving 13 bases between them. CDR3 DNA: TGTGCCATCAGTGAGTCGCTGACCCAATTAAACACTGAAGCTTTCTTT. Its translation: CAISESLTQLNTEAFF.

On this clonotype itself: A clone one base away is much larger, so this may be a read error. The CDR3 does not end in the conserved phenylalanine or tryptophan, so this is likely a read error. The chain recombines TRBV12-3 or TRBV12-4 with TRBJ1-5; D not resolved. With 8 bases removed from V and 2 bases from J, the gap between germline ends came to 7 bases. The CDR3 contains 12 residues. The CDR3, as DNA: TGTGCCAGCTCACTTCGCAATCAGCCCCAGCATCTT. This encodes CASSLRNQPQHL.

The chain has TRBV29-1 and TRBJ1-2; D uncertain. This CDR3 spans 8 amino acids. Trimming pared 7 bases from V and 6 bases from J, leaving 3 bases between. Germline V CDR1 and CDR2: SQVTM, ANQGSEA. CDR3 region: CSADGYTF. The CDR3 bases are TGCAGCGCTGATGGCTACACCTTC.